This T cell receptor (beta chain) came from a study of Ad26.COV2.S vaccination and SARS-CoV-2 variants. The germline V and J ends were trimmed by 4 bases and 10 bases, with 14 bases remaining between them. The CDR3 runs 14 residues. Per germline, CDR1 SNHLY and CDR2 FYNNEI. The data were produced by immunoSEQ multiplex PCR, yet TCRdb's version contains in-frame clones alone and is incomplete. Of about 350,000 clones in the sample, roughly nine tenths were seen once. Sample: peripheral blood, taken after recovery from COVID-19. The sequence derives from a human donor who had recovered from COVID-19. The chain is built from TRBV2 and TRBJ1-6; tentatively, D is TRBD1 (5 bases). The CDR3 region is CASSAGLASSPLHF. CDR3 DNA: TGTGCCAGCAGTGCAGGGCTGGCCTCCTCACCCCTCCACTTT.